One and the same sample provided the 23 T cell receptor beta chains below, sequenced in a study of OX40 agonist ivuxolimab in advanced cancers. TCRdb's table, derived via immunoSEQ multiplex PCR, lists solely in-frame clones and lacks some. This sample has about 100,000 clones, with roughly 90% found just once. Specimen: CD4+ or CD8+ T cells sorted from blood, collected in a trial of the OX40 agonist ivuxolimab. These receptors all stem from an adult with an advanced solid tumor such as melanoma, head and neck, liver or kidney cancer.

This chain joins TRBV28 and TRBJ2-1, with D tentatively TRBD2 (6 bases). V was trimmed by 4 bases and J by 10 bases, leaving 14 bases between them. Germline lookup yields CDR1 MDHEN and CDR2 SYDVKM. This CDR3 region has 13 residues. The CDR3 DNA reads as TGTGCCAGCAGTTCCAGCGGGCGTGAAGAGCAGTTCTTC. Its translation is CASSSSGREEQFF.

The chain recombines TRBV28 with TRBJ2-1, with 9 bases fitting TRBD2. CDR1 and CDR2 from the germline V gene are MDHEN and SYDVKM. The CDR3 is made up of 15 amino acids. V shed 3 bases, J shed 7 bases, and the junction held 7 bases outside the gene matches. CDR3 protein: CASSLPAGGFNEQFF. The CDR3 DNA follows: TGTGCCAGCAGTTTGCCAGCGGGAGGATTTAATGAGCAGTTCTTC.

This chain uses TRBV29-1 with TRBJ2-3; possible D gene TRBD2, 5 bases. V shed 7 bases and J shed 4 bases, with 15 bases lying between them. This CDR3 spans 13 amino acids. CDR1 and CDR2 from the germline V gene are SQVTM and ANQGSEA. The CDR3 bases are TGCAGCGGGGTCTTGGTGCGGGCAGATACGCAGTATTTT. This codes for CSGVLVRADTQYF.

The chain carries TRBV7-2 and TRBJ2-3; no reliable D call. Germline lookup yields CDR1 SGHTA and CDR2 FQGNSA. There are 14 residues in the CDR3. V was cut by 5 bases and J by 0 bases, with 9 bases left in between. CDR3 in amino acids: CASSPQTSTDTQYF. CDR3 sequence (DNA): TGTGCCAGCAGCCCGCAGACTAGCACAGATACGCAGTATTTT.

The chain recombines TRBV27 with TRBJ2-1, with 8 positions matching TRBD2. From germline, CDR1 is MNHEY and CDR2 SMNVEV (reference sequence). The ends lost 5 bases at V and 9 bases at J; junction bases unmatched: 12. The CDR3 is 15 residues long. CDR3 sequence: CASSLTSGVLVEQFF. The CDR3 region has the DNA TGTGCCAGCAGTCTAACTAGCGGAGTTCTAGTTGAGCAGTTCTTC.

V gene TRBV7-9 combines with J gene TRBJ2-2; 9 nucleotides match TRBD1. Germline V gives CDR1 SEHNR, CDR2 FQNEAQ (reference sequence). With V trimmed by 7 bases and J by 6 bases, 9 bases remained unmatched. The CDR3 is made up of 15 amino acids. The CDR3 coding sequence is TGTGCCAGCACCTCACAGGGGGCGCTTCCCGGGGAGCTGTTTTTT. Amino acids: CASTSQGALPGELFF.

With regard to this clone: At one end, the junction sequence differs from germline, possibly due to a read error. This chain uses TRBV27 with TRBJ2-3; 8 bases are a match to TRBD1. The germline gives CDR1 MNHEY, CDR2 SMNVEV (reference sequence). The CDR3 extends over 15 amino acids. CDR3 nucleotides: TGTGCCAGCAGTTTATCGGCCCAGAGGACAGGGAGAAGGGATTTT. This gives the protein CASSLSAQRTGRRDF.

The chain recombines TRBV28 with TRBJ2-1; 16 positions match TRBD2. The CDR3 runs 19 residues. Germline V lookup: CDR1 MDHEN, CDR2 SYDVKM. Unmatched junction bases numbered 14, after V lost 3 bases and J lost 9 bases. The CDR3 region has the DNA TGTGCCAGCAGTTTGAACCCCCCGGGACTAGCGGGAGGGTCCGGTGAGCAGTTCTTC. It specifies CASSLNPPGLAGGSGEQFF.

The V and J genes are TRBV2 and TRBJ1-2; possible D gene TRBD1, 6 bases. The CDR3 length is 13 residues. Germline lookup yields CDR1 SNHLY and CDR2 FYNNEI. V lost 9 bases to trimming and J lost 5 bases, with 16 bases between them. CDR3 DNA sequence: TGTGCCAGTAGCTGGACAGCCGGGTATGGCTACACCTTC. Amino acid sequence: CASSWTAGYGYTF.

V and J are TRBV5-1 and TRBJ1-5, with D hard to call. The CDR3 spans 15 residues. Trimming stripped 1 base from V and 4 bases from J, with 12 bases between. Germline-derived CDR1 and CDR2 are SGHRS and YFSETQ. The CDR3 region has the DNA TGCGCCAGCAGCTTGAATGGGAACCAAAATCAGCCCCAGCATTTT. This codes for CASSLNGNQNQPQHF.

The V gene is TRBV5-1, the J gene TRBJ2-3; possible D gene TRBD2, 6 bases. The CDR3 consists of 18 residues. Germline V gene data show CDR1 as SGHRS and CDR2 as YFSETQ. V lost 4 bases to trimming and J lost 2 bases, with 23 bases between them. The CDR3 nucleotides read TGCGCCAGCAGCCGCAAGCCCACGGGAGCATACCCCACAGATACGCAGTATTTT. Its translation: CASSRKPTGAYPTDTQYF. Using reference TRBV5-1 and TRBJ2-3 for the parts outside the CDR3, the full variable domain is KAGVTQTPRYLIKTRGQQVTLSCSPISGHRSVSWYQQTPGQGLQFLFEYFSETQRNKGNFPGRFSGRQFSNSRSEMNVSTLELGDSALYLCASSRKPTGAYPTDTQYFGPGTRLTVL.

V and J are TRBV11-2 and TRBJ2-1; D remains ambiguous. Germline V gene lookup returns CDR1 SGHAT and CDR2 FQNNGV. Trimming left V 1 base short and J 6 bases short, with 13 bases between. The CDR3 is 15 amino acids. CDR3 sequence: CASSLGWIQSNEQFF. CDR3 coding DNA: TGTGCCAGCAGCTTAGGATGGATTCAGAGCAATGAGCAGTTCTTC.

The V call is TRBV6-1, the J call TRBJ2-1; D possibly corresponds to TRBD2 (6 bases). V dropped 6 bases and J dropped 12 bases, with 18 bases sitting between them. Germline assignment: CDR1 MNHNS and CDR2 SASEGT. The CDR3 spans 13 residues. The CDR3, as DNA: TGTGCCAGCAGCGAGGCGATCAAGGGAGGGCAGTTCTTC. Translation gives CASSEAIKGGQFF.

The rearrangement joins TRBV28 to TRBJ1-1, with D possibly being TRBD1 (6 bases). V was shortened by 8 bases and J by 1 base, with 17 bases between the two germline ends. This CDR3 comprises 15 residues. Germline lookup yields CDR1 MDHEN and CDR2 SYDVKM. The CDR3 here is CASYGWGRGNTEAFF. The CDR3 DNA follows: TGTGCCAGCTACGGGTGGGGGCGTGGGAACACTGAAGCTTTCTTT.

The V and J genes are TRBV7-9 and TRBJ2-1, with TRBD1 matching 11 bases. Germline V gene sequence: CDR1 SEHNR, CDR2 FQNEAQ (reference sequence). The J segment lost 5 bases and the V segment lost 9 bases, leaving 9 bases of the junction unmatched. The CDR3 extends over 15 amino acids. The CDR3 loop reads CASLRTGGSHNEQFF. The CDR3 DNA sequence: TGTGCCAGTTTAAGGACAGGGGGCTCACACAATGAGCAGTTCTTC.

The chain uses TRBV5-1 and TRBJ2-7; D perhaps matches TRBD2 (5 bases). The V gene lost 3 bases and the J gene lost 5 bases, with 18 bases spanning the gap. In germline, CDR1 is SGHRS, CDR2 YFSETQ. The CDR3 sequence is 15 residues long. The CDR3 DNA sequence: TGCGCCAGCAGCTCCTCGGGAAGCGCACAAAACGAGCAGTACTTC. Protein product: CASSSSGSAQNEQYF.

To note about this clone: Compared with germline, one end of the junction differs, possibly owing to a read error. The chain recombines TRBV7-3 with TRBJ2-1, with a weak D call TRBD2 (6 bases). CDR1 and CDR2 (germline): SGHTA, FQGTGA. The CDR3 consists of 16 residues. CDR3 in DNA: TGTGCCAGCAGCCTAACGACTAGTTCGGCCTACAATGAGCAGTTCTTC. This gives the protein CASSLTTSSAYNEQFF.

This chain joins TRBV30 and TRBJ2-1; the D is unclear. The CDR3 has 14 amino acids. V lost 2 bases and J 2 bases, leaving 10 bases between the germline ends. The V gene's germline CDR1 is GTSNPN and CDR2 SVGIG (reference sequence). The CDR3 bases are TGTGCCTGGAGTCCCCCACGGGCCTACAATGAGCAGTTCTTC. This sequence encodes CAWSPPRAYNEQFF.

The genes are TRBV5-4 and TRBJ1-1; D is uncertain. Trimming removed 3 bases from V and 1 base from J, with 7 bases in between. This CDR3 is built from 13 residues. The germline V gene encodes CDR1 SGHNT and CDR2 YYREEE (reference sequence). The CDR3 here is CASSSAGNTEAFF. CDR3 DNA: TGTGCCAGCAGCTCGGCGGGGAACACTGAAGCTTTCTTT.

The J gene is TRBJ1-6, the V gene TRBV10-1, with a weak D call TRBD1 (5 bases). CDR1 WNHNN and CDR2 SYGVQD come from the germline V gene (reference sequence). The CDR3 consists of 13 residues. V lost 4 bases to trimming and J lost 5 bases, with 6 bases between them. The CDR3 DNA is TGCGCCAGCAGTGTGACAGATAATTCACCCCTCCACTTT. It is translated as CASSVTDNSPLHF.

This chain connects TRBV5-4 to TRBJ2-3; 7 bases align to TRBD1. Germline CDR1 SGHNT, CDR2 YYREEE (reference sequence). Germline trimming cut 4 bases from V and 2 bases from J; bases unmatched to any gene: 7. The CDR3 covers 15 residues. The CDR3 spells CASSPRQGITDTQYF. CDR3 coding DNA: TGTGCCAGCAGCCCCCGACAGGGAATCACAGATACGCAGTATTTT. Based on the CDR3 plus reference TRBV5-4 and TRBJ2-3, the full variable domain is ETGVTQSPTHLIKTRGQQVTLRCSSQSGHNTVSWYQQALGQGPQFIFQYYREEENGRGNFPPRFSGLQFPNYSSELNVNALELDDSALYLCASSPRQGITDTQYFGPGTRLTVL.

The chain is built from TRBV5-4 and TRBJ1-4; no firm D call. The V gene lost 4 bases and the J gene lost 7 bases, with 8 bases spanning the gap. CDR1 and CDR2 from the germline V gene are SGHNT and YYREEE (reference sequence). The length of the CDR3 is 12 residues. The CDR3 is CASSNKGEKLFF. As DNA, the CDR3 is TGTGCCAGCAGCAACAAGGGTGAAAAACTGTTTTTT.

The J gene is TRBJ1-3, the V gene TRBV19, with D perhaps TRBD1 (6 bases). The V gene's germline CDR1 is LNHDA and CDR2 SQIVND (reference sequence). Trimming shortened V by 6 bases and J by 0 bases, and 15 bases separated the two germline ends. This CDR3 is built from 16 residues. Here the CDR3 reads CASRHGTSGSGNTIYF. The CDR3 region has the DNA TGTGCCAGTAGGCATGGGACATCCGGCTCTGGAAACACCATATATTTT. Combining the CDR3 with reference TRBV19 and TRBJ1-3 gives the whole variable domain DGGITQSPKYLFRKEGQNVTLSCEQNLNHDAMYWYRQDPGQGLRLIYYSQIVNDFQKGDIAEGYSVSREKKESFPLTVTSAQKNPTAFYLCASRHGTSGSGNTIYFGEGSWLTVV.